This entry is about one T cell receptor beta chain. Its antigen is unknown. The sample comes from a study of prognosis after radiotherapy for stage I lung cancer. Background on the study: Not a single patient was given any concurrent therapy alongside stereotactic body radiotherapy, also referred to as SBRT.

Germline V CDR1 and CDR2: MRHNA, SNTAGT. The CDR3 is 13 amino acids. After removal of 5 bases from V and 6 bases from J, the junction contained 2 bases not matched to a gene. Findings of the study overall: Patients who went on to get distant metastases had lower Shannon entropy after stereotactic body radiation therapy.

Genomic DNA was the source, and TCR beta CDR3 was amplified from it by two-round multiplex PCR. First-round PCR amplification was performed with primers specific to each TRBV and TRBJ gene. Each CDR3 protein gets one entry after TCRdb re-called the multiplex PCR reads with MiXCR. Among fewer than 40,000 distinct CDR3 sequences, 32% were seen once, and the ten largest hold roughly a quarter. The rearrangement links TRBV6-4 to TRBJ1-1; 11 bases match TRBD1. The specimen comprised PBMCs, sampled before or after stereotactic body radiation therapy (not recorded which). This clonotype originated in a donor at least 50 years old with non-small cell lung cancer. The CDR3 loop is CASSRDRGAEAFF. CDR3 bases: TGTGCCAGCAGTCGGGACAGGGGGGCTGAAGCTTTCTTT.